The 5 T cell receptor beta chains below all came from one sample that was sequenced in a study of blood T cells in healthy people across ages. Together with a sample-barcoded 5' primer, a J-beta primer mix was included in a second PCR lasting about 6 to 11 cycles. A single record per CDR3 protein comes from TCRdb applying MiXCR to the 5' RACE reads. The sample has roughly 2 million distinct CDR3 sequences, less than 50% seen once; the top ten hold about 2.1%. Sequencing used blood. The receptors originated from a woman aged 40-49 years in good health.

The CDR3 reads CSARGAGVDTQYF. DNA for the CDR3: TGCAGTGCCAGGGGGGCGGGGGTGGATACGCAGTATTTT. The chain employs TRBV20-1 and TRBJ2-3; D is perhaps TRBD1 or TRBD2 (7 bases each). V gave up 6 bases and J gave up 6 bases, with 16 bases separating them. The CDR3 has 13 amino acids. Germline loops: CDR1 DFQATT, CDR2 SNEGSKA (reference sequence).

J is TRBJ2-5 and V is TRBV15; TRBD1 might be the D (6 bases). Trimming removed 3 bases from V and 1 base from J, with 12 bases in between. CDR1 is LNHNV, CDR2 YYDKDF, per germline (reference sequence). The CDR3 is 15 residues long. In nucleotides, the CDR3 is TGTGCCACCAGCAGCGGCGGACAGCTCCAAGAGACCCAGTACTTC. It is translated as CATSSGGQLQETQYF.

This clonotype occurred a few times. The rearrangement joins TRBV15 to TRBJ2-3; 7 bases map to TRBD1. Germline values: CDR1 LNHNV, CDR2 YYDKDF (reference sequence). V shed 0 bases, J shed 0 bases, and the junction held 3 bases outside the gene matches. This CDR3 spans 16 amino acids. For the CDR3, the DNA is TGTGCCACCAGCAGAGAAGGGGGCTTAAGCACAGATACGCAGTATTTT. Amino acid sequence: CATSREGGLSTDTQYF.

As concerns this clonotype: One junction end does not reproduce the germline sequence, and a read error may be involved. CDR3: CASGLNSGGSYNEQFF. The CDR3, as DNA: TGTGCCAGCGGCTTAAATAGCGGGGGCTCCTACAATGAGCAGTTCTTC. The chain is built from TRBV7-2 and TRBJ2-1, with 9 bases identical to TRBD2. Germline V gene sequence: CDR1 SGHTA, CDR2 FQGNSA. The CDR3 sequence is 16 residues long.

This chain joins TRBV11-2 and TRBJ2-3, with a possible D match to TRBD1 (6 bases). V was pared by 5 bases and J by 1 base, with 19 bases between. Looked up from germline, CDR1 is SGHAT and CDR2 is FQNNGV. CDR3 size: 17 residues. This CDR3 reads CASSLQGRPRGTDTQYF. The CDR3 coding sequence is TGTGCCAGCAGCCTACAGGGAAGGCCACGGGGCACAGATACGCAGTATTTT.